These T cell receptor beta chains were read from a single sample in a study of cytotoxic CD8 clonotypes in ibrutinib-treated CLL. Libraries were prepared by immunoSEQ multiplex PCR; TCRdb keeps only in-frame clonotypes and omits some of them. The profile shows some 310,000 clones, just under 80% of them singletons. The sequenced sample was PBMCs, obtained before ibrutinib treatment. These receptors all come from a human donor with chronic lymphocytic leukemia. Both conserved end residues are part of each CDR3. A D gene is named only where the DNA matches it firmly. The listing skips clone size in some rows; elsewhere it reads once, few, many or a size class.

clone_size,j_call,v_call,d_call,cdr3_nt,cdr3_aa
NA,TRBJ2-7,TRBV5-1,TRBD1,TGCGCCAGCAGCTTCGGGACAGGGGAGGCCGAGGGGTACTTC,CASSFGTGEAEGYF
NA,TRBJ1-2,TRBV28,TRBD1,TGTGCCAGCAGTTCCGGGACAGGGGATGGCTACACCTTC,CASSSGTGDGYTF
once,TRBJ2-7,TRBV6-5,TRBD1,TGTGCCAGCAGTCACCACGACAGGGGTGAATACGAGCAGTACTTC,CASSHHDRGEYEQYF
NA,TRBJ1-2,TRBV6-5,NA,TGTGCCAGCAGGGACAGAGCGGGGTATGGCTACACCTTC,CASRDRAGYGYTF
few,TRBJ1-5,TRBV18,NA,TGTGCCAGCTCACCGTCCGCAGATCAGCCCCAGCATTTT,CASSPSADQPQHF
NA,TRBJ2-7,TRBV2,TRBD2,TGTGCCAGCAGTGAAACCGCTAGCGGGTCCTCCTACGAGCAGTACTTC,CASSETASGSSYEQYF
NA,TRBJ1-5,TRBV2,NA,TGTGCCAGCAACGCAGTAAATCAGCCCCAGCATTTT,CASNAVNQPQHF
NA,TRBJ2-3,TRBV2,TRBD1,TGTGCCAGCAGCGTAGACAGGGGGGGCACAGATACGCAGTATTTT,CASSVDRGGTDTQYF
NA,TRBJ1-1,TRBV28,NA,TGTGCCAGCAGTTTCTTAACAGGGCGGCCTCCTGAAGCTTTCTTT,CASSFLTGRPPEAFF
few,TRBJ2-2,TRBV18,NA,TGTGCCAGCTCAGGCCTAGCGAACACCGGGGAGCTGTTTTTT,CASSGLANTGELFF
NA,TRBJ2-5,TRBV6-5,NA,TGTGCCAGCAGCAGGGGGGAGCAGACCCAGTACTTC,CASSRGEQTQYF
few,TRBJ1-2,TRBV30,NA,TGTGCCTGGAAGGGGGGGCTTGGGTATGGCTACACCTTC,CAWKGGLGYGYTF
NA,TRBJ2-1,TRBV7-2,TRBD2,TGTGCCAGCAGCTCGGGACTAGCGGGAGGGGAGCAGTTCTTC,CASSSGLAGGEQFF
NA,TRBJ2-2,TRBV10-1,TRBD2,TGCGCCAGCAGCAGCGGGAGTATTGCCGGGGAGCTGTTTTTT,CASSSGSIAGELFF
NA,TRBJ2-2,TRBV6-5,NA,TGTGCCAGCAGTAGAAATCAAGGGACCGGGGAGCTGTTTTTT,CASSRNQGTGELFF
NA,TRBJ2-1,TRBV2,NA,TGTGCCAGCAGTGAAGGACAGGCTTACAATGAGCAGTTCTTC,CASSEGQAYNEQFF
few,TRBJ1-1,TRBV10-1,TRBD1,TGCGCCAGCCCCCGGGACAGGGCCGGGAGGAACACTGAAGCTTTCTTT,CASPRDRAGRNTEAFF
NA,TRBJ1-5,TRBV5-6,TRBD1,TGTGCCAGCAGCTCAACAGGGGGCAGTCAGCCCCAGCATTTT,CASSSTGGSQPQHF
NA,TRBJ2-5,TRBV29-1,TRBD2,TGCAGCGGAGGGAGGGGTTGGGAGACCCAGTACTTC,CSGGRGWETQYF
NA,TRBJ1-1,TRBV5-1,NA,TGCGCCAGCAGCTTGTTTCTCAGGGAGAACACTGAAGCTTTCTTT,CASSLFLRENTEAFF
NA,TRBJ2-6,TRBV10-3,NA,TGTGCCATCAGTGACCCAGGAACCTCTGGGGCCAACGTCCTGACTTTC,CAISDPGTSGANVLTF
NA,TRBJ1-2,TRBV10-3,NA,TGTGCCATCAGTGAGTCTCTCTATGGCTACACCTTC,CAISESLYGYTF
NA,TRBJ2-1,TRBV28,TRBD2,TGTGCCAGCAGTTTATCGGTAGCGGGAGGCAATGAGCAGTTCTTC,CASSLSVAGGNEQFF
once,TRBJ2-1,TRBV29-1,TRBD2,TGCAGCGCCTCCTCGGGACTAGTGTTTGGTGAGCAGTTCTTC,CSASSGLVFGEQFF
NA,TRBJ2-2,TRBV28,NA,TGTGCCAGCAGTACGCCCGAAATGACAGCCGGGGAGCTGTTTTTT,CASSTPEMTAGELFF